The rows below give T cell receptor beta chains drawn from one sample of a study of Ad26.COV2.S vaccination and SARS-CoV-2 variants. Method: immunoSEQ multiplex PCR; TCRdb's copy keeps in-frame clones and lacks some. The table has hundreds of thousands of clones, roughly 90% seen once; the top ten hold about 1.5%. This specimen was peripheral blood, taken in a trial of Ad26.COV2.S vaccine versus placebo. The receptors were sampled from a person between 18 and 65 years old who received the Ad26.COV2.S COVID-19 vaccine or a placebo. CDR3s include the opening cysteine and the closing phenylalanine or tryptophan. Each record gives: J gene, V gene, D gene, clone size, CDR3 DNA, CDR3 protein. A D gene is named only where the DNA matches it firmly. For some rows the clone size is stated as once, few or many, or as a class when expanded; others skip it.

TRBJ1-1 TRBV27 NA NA TGTGCCAGCAGTTTCTTCACAGGGCACACTGAAGCTTTCTTT CASSFFTGHTEAFF
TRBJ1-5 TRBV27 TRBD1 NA TGTGCCAGCAGTTTATCTGGACAGGGAGTGCGGAGCAATCAGCCCCAGCATTTT CASSLSGQGVRSNQPQHF
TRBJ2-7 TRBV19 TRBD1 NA TGTGCCAGTAGTCCAGGGACAGGGGGCGTCTACGAGCAGTACTTC CASSPGTGGVYEQYF
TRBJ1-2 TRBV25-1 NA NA TGTGCCAGCAGTGTCGGGACGGGCGCTGGCTACACCTTC CASSVGTGAGYTF
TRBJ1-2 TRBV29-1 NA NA TGCAGCGTGTCCTCCCCTAACGGGTACTATGGCTACACCTTC CSVSSPNGYYGYTF
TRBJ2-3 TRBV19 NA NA TGTGCCAGTAGTCAACATTTGGGCACAGATACGCAGTATTTT CASSQHLGTDTQYF
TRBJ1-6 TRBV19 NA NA TGTGCCAGTTCCGGGCCGAACTATTCACCCCTCCACTTT CASSGPNYSPLHF
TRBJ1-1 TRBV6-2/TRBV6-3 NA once TGTGCCAGCAGCCCCAACCCGAGACCTTTGAACACTGAAGCTTTCTTT CASSPNPRPLNTEAFF
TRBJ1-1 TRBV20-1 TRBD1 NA TGCAGTGCTAGTAGGGGACAGGGGAACACTGAAGCTTTCTTT CSASRGQGNTEAFF
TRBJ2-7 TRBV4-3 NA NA TGCGCCAGCAGCCAAGGACTCCTCTCCAGCGAGCAGTACTTC CASSQGLLSSEQYF
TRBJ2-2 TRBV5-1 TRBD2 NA TGCGCCAGCAGCTTGGCGGCGGACGGGACTAGCAGGAACACCGGGGAGCTGTTTTTT CASSLAADGTSRNTGELFF
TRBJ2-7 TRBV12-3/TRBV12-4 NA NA TGTGCCAGCAGTTTTGTTAGGTCTTACGAGCAGTACTTC CASSFVRSYEQYF
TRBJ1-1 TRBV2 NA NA TGTGCCAGAAGACACTTTGAAGCTTTCTTT CARRHFEAFF
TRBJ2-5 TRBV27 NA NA TGTGCCAGCAGCTCCGGTGGCTTGCAGACCCAGTACTTC CASSSGGLQTQYF
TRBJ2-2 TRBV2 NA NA TGTGCCAGCAGTGTTGACCCGGGCGGGGAGCTGTTTTTT CASSVDPGGELFF
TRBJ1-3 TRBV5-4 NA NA TGTGCCAGCAGCTTGTACGGGGGCCCGGGAAACACCATATATTTT CASSLYGGPGNTIYF
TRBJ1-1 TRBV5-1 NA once TGCGCCAGCAGCGGGGACGAGGGGACTGAAGCTTTCTTT CASSGDEGTEAFF
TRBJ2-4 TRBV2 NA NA TGTGCCAGCAGCCGGGGGGCGAAAAACATTCAGTACTTC CASSRGAKNIQYF
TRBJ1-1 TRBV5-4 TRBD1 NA TGTGCCAGCAGCTTGAACAGGGGACCCACTGAAGCTTTCTTT CASSLNRGPTEAFF
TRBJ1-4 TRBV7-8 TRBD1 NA TGTGCCAGCAGTCCAGGGGGTTTGGGTGAAAAACTGTTTTTT CASSPGGLGEKLFF
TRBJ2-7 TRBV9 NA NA TGTGCCAGCAGCGTAGGACCGTTCTACGAGCAGTACTTC CASSVGPFYEQYF
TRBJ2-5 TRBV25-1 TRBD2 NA TGTGCCAGCAGTGCTAGCGGGAGTCGGGAGACCCAGTACTTC CASSASGSRETQYF
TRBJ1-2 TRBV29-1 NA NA TGCAGCGTTGGAGGACGGATTAACTATGGCTACACCTTC CSVGGRINYGYTF
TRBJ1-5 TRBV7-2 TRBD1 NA TGTGCCAGCAGCTCCCAGGGGGGTCAGCCCCAGCATTTT CASSSQGGQPQHF
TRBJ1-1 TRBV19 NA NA TGTGCCAGTAGTCCGGAGACAGTTTCCAACACTGAAGCTTTCTTT CASSPETVSNTEAFF
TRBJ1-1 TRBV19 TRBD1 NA TGTGCCAGCAGGACAGGGGGGAACACTGAAGCTTTCTTT CASRTGGNTEAFF
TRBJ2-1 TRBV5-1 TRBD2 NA TGCGCCAGCACCCCGGGACTAGCGGGAGGGGGGAATGAGCAGTTCTTC CASTPGLAGGGNEQFF
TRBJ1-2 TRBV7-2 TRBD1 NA TGTGCCAGCAGCTTAACTCTCACAGGGGGCGGCTACACCTTC CASSLTLTGGGYTF
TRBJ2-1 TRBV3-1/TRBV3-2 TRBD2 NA TGTGCCAGCAGCCACGACGGGACTAGCGGGGACAATGAGCAGTTCTTC CASSHDGTSGDNEQFF
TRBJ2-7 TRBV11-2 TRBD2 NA TGTGCCAGCAGCCCCCTCCTAGCGGGAAGCTCCTACGAGCAGTACTTC CASSPLLAGSSYEQYF
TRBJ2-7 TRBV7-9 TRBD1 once TGTGCCAGCAGCTGGGGACAGGGGGTTTGGTACGAGCAGTACTTC CASSWGQGVWYEQYF
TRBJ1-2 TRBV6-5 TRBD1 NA TGTGCCAGCAGTCCCGACAGGGACCTTGGCTACACCTTC CASSPDRDLGYTF
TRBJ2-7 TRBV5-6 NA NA TGTGCCAGCAGCCCTTCCCCGCGGGGACCCGAGCAGCAGGAGCAGTACTTC CASSPSPRGPEQQEQYF
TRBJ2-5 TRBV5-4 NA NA TGTGCCAGCAGCCCCGGCGCGGCAGAGACCCAGTACTTC CASSPGAAETQYF
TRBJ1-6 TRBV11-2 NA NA TGTGCCAGCAGCCGCCCTCTTTATAATTCACCCCTCCACTTT CASSRPLYNSPLHF
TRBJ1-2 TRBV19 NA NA TGTGCCAGTAGTGAAATATCCCGGACAGATTCTAACTATGGCTACACCTTC CASSEISRTDSNYGYTF
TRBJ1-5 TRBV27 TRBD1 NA TGTGCCAGCAGTTCCGACAGGGTGCATCAGCCCCAGCATTTT CASSSDRVHQPQHF
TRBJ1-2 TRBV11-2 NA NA TGTGCCAGCAGCTTAGATCGGGCGTCTTCGGTGGCGGGCTACACCTTC CASSLDRASSVAGYTF
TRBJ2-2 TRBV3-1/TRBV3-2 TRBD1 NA TGTGCCAGTCGGGACAGATCGAACACCGGGGAGCTGTTTTTT CASRDRSNTGELFF
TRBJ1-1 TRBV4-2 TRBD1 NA TGTGCCAGCAGCCGAACAGGGGGGAACACTGAAGCTTTCTTT CASSRTGGNTEAFF
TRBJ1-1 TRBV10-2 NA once TGCGCCAGCAGTGGTTTCCAGGTGAACACTGAAGCTTTCTTT CASSGFQVNTEAFF
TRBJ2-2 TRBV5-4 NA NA TGTGCCAGCAGCTTCGGCAACACCGGGGAGCTGTTTTTT CASSFGNTGELFF
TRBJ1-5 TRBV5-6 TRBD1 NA TGTGCCAGCAGCCTAGGGGGCGCGGGGTGGAATCAGCCCCAGCATTTT CASSLGGAGWNQPQHF